This is a list of T cell receptor beta chains from one sample in a study of cytomegalovirus exposure and HLA in healthy donors. The repertoire was sequenced with immunoSEQ multiplex PCR; TCRdb's copy has only in-frame clones and lacks some. The table records roughly 250,000 clones, over 70% of them present only once. Input material: PBMCs. All receptors come from a girl aged 2-9 years in good health and CMV-seronegative. Each CDR3 is given with its conserved first and last residue. The D gene is left open where the match is weak. Only part of the rows carry a size: once, few, many, or a class if the clone is expanded.

d_call j_call cdr3_length v_call clone_size cdr3_aa cdr3_nt
- TRBJ2-3 13 TRBV25-1 - CASTIAGTDTQYF TGTGCAAGCACTATAGCGGGCACAGATACGCAGTATTTT
- TRBJ2-3 14 TRBV11-2 few CASSQDSSGRAQYF TGTGCCAGCAGCCAAGACAGTAGCGGACGAGCGCAGTATTTT
- TRBJ1-1 16 TRBV18 - CASSPFPDSPGTEAFF TGTGCCAGCTCACCATTCCCGGACAGCCCGGGAACTGAAGCTTTCTTT
TRBD2 TRBJ2-7 15 TRBV7-3 - CASSLRPGLAGEAVF TGTGCCAGCAGCTTAAGGCCGGGGCTAGCGGGAGAGGCTGTCTTC
TRBD2 TRBJ2-1 19 TRBV28 - CASSSLLSQRDWSYNEQFF TGTGCCAGCAGTTCTCTCTTATCTCAGCGGGATTGGTCCTACAATGAGCAGTTCTTC
TRBD1 TRBJ1-2 15 TRBV28 - CATTSLRGRFYGYTF TGTGCCACCACATCTCTCAGGGGGAGATTCTATGGCTACACCTTC
- TRBJ2-1 11 TRBV6-1 once CASSEAHPQFF TGTGCCAGCAGTGAAGCCCATCCGCAGTTCTTC
TRBD1 TRBJ2-7 12 TRBV30 - CAWGDRVYEQYF TGTGCCTGGGGTGACAGGGTCTACGAGCAGTACTTC
- TRBJ2-7 14 TRBV18 - CASSPGAPLGEQYF TGTGCCAGCTCACCGGGGGCCCCATTGGGGGAGCAGTACTTC
- TRBJ2-1 13 TRBV7-9 - CASSFLEGNEQFF TGTGCCAGCAGCTTTCTAGAGGGCAATGAGCAGTTCTTC
- TRBJ2-5 11 TRBV5-4 few CASSSSETQYF TGTGCCAGCAGCTCCTCAGAGACCCAGTACTTC
TRBD2 TRBJ2-1 15 TRBV7-9 - CASSWTSGGAFGQFF TGTGCCAGCAGCTGGACTAGCGGGGGGGCCTTTGGGCAGTTCTTC
- TRBJ2-5 13 TRBV7-2 - CASSLGPRETQYF TGTGCCAGCAGCTTAGGTCCCCGAGAGACCCAGTACTTC
- TRBJ2-7 14 TRBV4-1 - CASSQDGHRYEQYF TGCGCCAGCAGCCAAGATGGGCACCGCTACGAGCAGTACTTC
TRBD1 TRBJ1-2 14 TRBV28 - CASRRQGLNYGYTF TGTGCCAGCAGAAGACAGGGCCTAAACTATGGCTACACCTTC
- TRBJ2-2 16 TRBV6-1 - CASSEHFTGNTGELFF TGTGCCAGCAGCGAACACTTCACAGGCAACACCGGGGAGCTGTTTTTT
- TRBJ2-2 16 TRBV10-2 - CASKPGGLENTGELFF TGCGCCAGCAAGCCAGGAGGCCTCGAGAACACCGGGGAGCTGTTTTTT